Listed below are T cell receptor beta chains from one sample, sequenced in a study of OX40 agonist ivuxolimab in advanced cancers. The repertoire was sequenced with immunoSEQ multiplex PCR; TCRdb's copy has only in-frame clones and lacks some. The sample lists under 100,000 clones; more than 85% were seen once. Material: CD4+ or CD8+ T cells sorted from blood, obtained in a trial of the OX40 agonist ivuxolimab. The receptors derive from an adult with an advanced solid tumor such as melanoma, head and neck, liver or kidney cancer. Both conserved end residues are part of each CDR3. Fields, in order: J gene, CDR3 length, V gene, D gene, clone size, CDR3 DNA, CDR3 protein. A D gene is named only where the DNA matches it firmly. Size is omitted from some rows. Given values are once, few, many or a class for expanded clones.

TRBJ2-7 | 12 | TRBV30 | TRBD1 | . | TGTGCCTGGGAGACAGGGACCTACGAGCAGTACTTC | CAWETGTYEQYF
TRBJ1-3 | 14 | TRBV18 | . | . | TGTGCCAGCTCAGGGTTGGTGACTGGAAACACCATATATTTT | CASSGLVTGNTIYF
TRBJ1-5 | 19 | TRBV2 | . | . | TGTGCCAGCAGTGAAGCGCTTGGCGGTCTGGGGGGGAGCAATCAGCCCCAGCATTTT | CASSEALGGLGGSNQPQHF
TRBJ2-7 | 15 | TRBV11-1 | TRBD2 | . | TGTGCCAGCAGCTCCGGACTAGCGGGGAACTACGAGCAGTACTTC | CASSSGLAGNYEQYF
TRBJ2-1 | 14 | TRBV28 | TRBD1 | . | TGTGCCAGCAGTCCCTGGACAGGGATAAATGAGCAGTTCTTC | CASSPWTGINEQFF
TRBJ1-5 | 18 | TRBV7-8 | TRBD1 | . | TGTGCCAGCAGCCTCCGGGACAGGGGCTACTATAGCAATCAGCCCCAGCATTTT | CASSLRDRGYYSNQPQHF
TRBJ1-4 | 15 | TRBV7-9 | TRBD1 | . | TGTGCCAGCAGCTTTCGACAGGGGCGGGATGAAAAACTGTTTTTT | CASSFRQGRDEKLFF
TRBJ2-7 | 14 | TRBV28 | TRBD1 | . | TGTGCCAGCAGTAGGGGACAGAGCTCCTACGAGCAGTACTTC | CASSRGQSSYEQYF
TRBJ1-3 | 16 | TRBV18 | . | . | TGTGCCAGCTCAGTCAACGCCCCGGGAGCTGGAAACACCATATATTTT | CASSVNAPGAGNTIYF
TRBJ2-2 | 14 | TRBV19 | . | . | TGTGCCAGTAGTATAGCCGATGGGGGAGGGGAGCTGTTTTTT | CASSIADGGGELFF
TRBJ2-7 | 15 | TRBV9 | TRBD2 | . | TGTGCCAGCAGCCGGACTAGCGGGAGGACCCACGAGCAGTACTTC | CASSRTSGRTHEQYF
TRBJ1-1 | 15 | TRBV6-1 | . | . | TGTGCCAGCAGTGAATTGGGGGGTGGGACTACTGAAGCTTTCTTT | CASSELGGGTTEAFF
TRBJ1-1 | 15 | TRBV5-1 | . | once | TGCGCCAGCAGCTTGCGCGAGATAGAGAACACTGAAGCTTTCTTT | CASSLREIENTEAFF
TRBJ1-2 | 13 | TRBV19 | . | . | TGTGCCAGTAGTATAGCCCGATACTATGGCTACACCTTC | CASSIARYYGYTF
TRBJ2-5 | 15 | TRBV19 | TRBD2 | . | TGTGCCAGTAGTACTGGACTAGCGGGACAAGAGACCCAGTACTTC | CASSTGLAGQETQYF
TRBJ2-3 | 15 | TRBV6-5 | TRBD1 | . | TGTGCCAGCAACTACAGGGGGAGACGGACAGATACGCAGTATTTT | CASNYRGRRTDTQYF
TRBJ2-2 | 16 | TRBV18 | . | . | TGTGCCAGCTCACCACCTTTAGGCGGTAACACCGGGGAGCTGTTTTTT | CASSPPLGGNTGELFF
TRBJ1-4 | 17 | TRBV4-1 | TRBD1 | . | TGCGCCAGCAGCCAAGATCCCTCGAGGGGGCTAGTAGAAAAACTGTTTTTT | CASSQDPSRGLVEKLFF
TRBJ2-2 | 15 | TRBV7-2 | . | . | TGTGCCAGCAGCCCCTCCCCCGGGGGCACCGGGGAGCTGTTTTTT | CASSPSPGGTGELFF
TRBJ1-3 | 12 | TRBV30 | . | . | TGTGCCTGGACAAGCTCTGGAAACACCATATATTTT | CAWTSSGNTIYF
TRBJ1-4 | 13 | TRBV5-1 | . | . | TGCGCCAGCAGCTGGTTGGCGGGTGAAAAACTGTTTTTT | CASSWLAGEKLFF
TRBJ1-1 | 15 | TRBV29-1 | . | . | TGCAGCGTTGATAGCGTCGGGAGCCTGAACACTGAAGCTTTCTTT | CSVDSVGSLNTEAFF
TRBJ1-2 | 12 | TRBV6-1 | TRBD1 | once | TGTGCCAGCAGTAGGGGGACAGGGGTCGACACCTTC | CASSRGTGVDTF
TRBJ1-1 | 14 | TRBV2 | . | . | TGTGCCAGCAGAGAGGGACAACAGAACACTGAAGCTTTCTTT | CASREGQQNTEAFF
TRBJ2-3 | 13 | TRBV11-3 | . | . | TGTGCCAGCGGGAAGGGAACGGCAGATACGCAGTATTTT | CASGKGTADTQYF
TRBJ1-5 | 15 | TRBV10-2 | . | few | TGCGCCAGCAGTGAGTTCTCAGGGACCCATCAGCCCCAGCATTTT | CASSEFSGTHQPQHF
TRBJ2-3 | 17 | TRBV5-1 | . | . | TGCGCCAGCAGCCCCTCCGGAGCGGCGGTTAGCACAGATACGCAGTATTTT | CASSPSGAAVSTDTQYF
TRBJ2-3 | 15 | TRBV7-2 | TRBD2 | . | TGTGCCAGCAGCTTTAGCGGGATCCTTTTAACTACGCAGTATTTT | CASSFSGILLTTQYF
TRBJ2-3 | 17 | TRBV28 | . | . | TGTGCCAGCAGTTCCTCAACCCAGGGCTTTAGCACAGATACGCAGTATTTT | CASSSSTQGFSTDTQYF
TRBJ1-5 | 13 | TRBV2 | . | . | TGTGCCAGCAGTGAGGAGGGGAATCAGCCCCAGCATTTT | CASSEEGNQPQHF
TRBJ2-3 | 13 | TRBV6-1 | . | . | TGTGCCGGCAGAGGGGTGAACACAGATACGCAGTATTTT | CAGRGVNTDTQYF
TRBJ2-2 | 14 | TRBV7-6 | . | . | TGTGCCAGCAGCTTACGAGGGGAGGCCGGGGAGCTGTTTTTT | CASSLRGEAGELFF
TRBJ2-5 | 13 | TRBV19 | . | . | TGTGCCAGTAGTATGGGTGGTCGGGAGACCCAGTACTTC | CASSMGGRETQYF
TRBJ1-4 | 15 | TRBV6-5 | . | . | TGTGCCAGCAGTTACTCAGGGGCAACTAATGAAAAACTGTTTTTT | CASSYSGATNEKLFF
TRBJ2-3 | 12 | TRBV6-5 | . | . | TGTGCCAGCAGTACCATGGCAGATACGCAGTATTTT | CASSTMADTQYF
TRBJ2-5 | 15 | TRBV5-4 | TRBD1 | . | TGTGCCAGCAGCATGGAAAGGGGGCGAGGGGAGACCCAGTACTTC | CASSMERGRGETQYF
TRBJ1-5 | 14 | TRBV6-1 | TRBD1 | . | TGTGCCAGCAGTAACCACAGGGGGAGTCAGCCCCAGCATTTT | CASSNHRGSQPQHF
TRBJ1-1 | 15 | TRBV4-3 | . | . | TGCGCCAGCAGCCAAGATTTGCGGGGAGGCACTGAAGCTTTCTTT | CASSQDLRGGTEAFF
TRBJ2-5 | 16 | TRBV30 | TRBD2 | . | TGTGCCTGGAGCGCCGGGACTAGCGGGACGGGGGAGACCCAGTACTTC | CAWSAGTSGTGETQYF
TRBJ2-1 | 11 | TRBV28 | . | . | TGTGCCAGCCGTTCTAGCAATGAGCAGTTCTTC | CASRSSNEQFF
TRBJ2-2 | 16 | TRBV5-4 | TRBD1 | . | TGTGCCAGCAGCCCAAGGACAGGTGGGAACACCGGGGAGCTGTTTTTT | CASSPRTGGNTGELFF
TRBJ1-2 | 16 | TRBV27 | . | . | TGTGCCAGCAGTTTAGAGGGGGGGACCTTTCGTGGTGGCTACACCTTC | CASSLEGGTFRGGYTF